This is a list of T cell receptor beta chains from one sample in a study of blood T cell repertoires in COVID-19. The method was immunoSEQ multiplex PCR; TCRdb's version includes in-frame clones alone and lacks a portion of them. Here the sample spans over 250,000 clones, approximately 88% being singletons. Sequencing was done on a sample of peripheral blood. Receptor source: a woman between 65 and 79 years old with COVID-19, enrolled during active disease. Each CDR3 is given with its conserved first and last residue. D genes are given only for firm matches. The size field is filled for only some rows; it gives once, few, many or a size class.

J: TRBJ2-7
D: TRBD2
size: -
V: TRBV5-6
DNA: TGTGCCAGCAGCTCAGGACTAGCCTACGAGCAGTACTTC
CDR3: CASSSGLAYEQYF

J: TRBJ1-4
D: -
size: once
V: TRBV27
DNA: TGTGCCAGGGACTGGGATGAAAAACTGTTTTTT
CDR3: CARDWDEKLFF

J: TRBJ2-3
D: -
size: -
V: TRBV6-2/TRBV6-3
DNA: TGTGCCAGCAGCCCACCGGCGGGAACAAAGGGGACGCAGTATTTT
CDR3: CASSPPAGTKGTQYF

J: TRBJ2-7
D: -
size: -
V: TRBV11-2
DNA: TGTGCCAGCGCCCTCGAAGGGGACAAGAACTACGAGCAGTACTTC
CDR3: CASALEGDKNYEQYF

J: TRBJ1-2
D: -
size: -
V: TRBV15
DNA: TGTGCCACCAGCGAGCGGCCGGTTAACTATGGCTACACCTTC
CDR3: CATSERPVNYGYTF

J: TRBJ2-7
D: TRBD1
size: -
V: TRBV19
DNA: TGTGCCATTCCTCTTAGACAGGGTAGCGACGAGCAGTACTTC
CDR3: CAIPLRQGSDEQYF

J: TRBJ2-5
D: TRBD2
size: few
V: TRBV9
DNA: TGTGCCAGCAGCGCCGATCCGACTAGCGCCGAAGAGACCCAGTACTTC
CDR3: CASSADPTSAEETQYF

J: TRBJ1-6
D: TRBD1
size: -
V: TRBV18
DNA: TGTGCCAGCTCAACTCAGGGGGAGAATTCACCCCTCCACTTT
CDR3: CASSTQGENSPLHF

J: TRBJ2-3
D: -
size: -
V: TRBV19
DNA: TGTGCCAGCACCAAGCGGAGCACAGATACGCAGTATTTT
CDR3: CASTKRSTDTQYF

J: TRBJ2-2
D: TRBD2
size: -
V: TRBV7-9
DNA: TGTGCCCTCGGGAGGACTAGCCTAAACACCGGGGAGCTGTTTTTT
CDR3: CALGRTSLNTGELFF

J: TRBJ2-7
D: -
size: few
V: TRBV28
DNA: TGTGCCAGCAGTTCAATAGATGGTTCGAAATACGAGCAGTACTTC
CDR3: CASSSIDGSKYEQYF

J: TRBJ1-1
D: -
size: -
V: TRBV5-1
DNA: TGCGCCAGCAGCCCGCTGTCGGGGGGCAAGAACACTGAAGCTTTCTTT
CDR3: CASSPLSGGKNTEAFF

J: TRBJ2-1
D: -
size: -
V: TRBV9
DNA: TGTGCCAGCAGCGTAGAACTCCTAGGAGGGAAGTACAATGAGCAGTTCTTC
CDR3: CASSVELLGGKYNEQFF

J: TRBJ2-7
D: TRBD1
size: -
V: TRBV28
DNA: TGTGCCAGCAGTTTACGAACAGGGGTGGCCGAGCAGTACTTC
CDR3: CASSLRTGVAEQYF

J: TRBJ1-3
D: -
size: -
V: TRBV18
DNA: TGTGCCAGCCGAAGGGGCATCAGCTCTGGAAACACCATATATTTT
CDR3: CASRRGISSGNTIYF

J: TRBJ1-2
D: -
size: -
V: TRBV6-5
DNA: TGTGCCAGCAGCCCCACGCTAGGGAGTAACTATGGCTACACCTTC
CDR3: CASSPTLGSNYGYTF

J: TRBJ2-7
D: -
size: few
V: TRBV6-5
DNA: TGTGCCAGCGAGTCCCCAGGGCGAGTCAACTACGAGCAGTACTTC
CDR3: CASESPGRVNYEQYF

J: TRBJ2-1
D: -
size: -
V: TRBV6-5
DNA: TGTGCCAGCAGTTACTCGGGGGGTAGGATCGGCAATGAGCAGTTCTTC
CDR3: CASSYSGGRIGNEQFF

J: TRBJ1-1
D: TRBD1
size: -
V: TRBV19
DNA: TGTGCCAGTAGCGCCGGGACAGGGGGCACTGAAGCTTTCTTT
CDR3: CASSAGTGGTEAFF

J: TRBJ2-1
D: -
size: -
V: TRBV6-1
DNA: TGTGCCAGCAGTGAAGTCTATGAGCAGTTCTTC
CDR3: CASSEVYEQFF

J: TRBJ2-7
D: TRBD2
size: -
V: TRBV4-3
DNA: TGCGCCAGCAGCCAGCCGGGACTAGCGGGAGTAGAAACGACCTACGAGCAGTACTTC
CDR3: CASSQPGLAGVETTYEQYF

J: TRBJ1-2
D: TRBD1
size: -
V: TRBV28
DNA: TGTGCCAGCAGCCTAAGGGACAGGAGAAGCTACACCTTC
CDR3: CASSLRDRRSYTF

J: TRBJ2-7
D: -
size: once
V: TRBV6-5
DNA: TGTGCCAGCAGCCGGACAGTCTCGACCTACGAGCAGTACTTC
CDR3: CASSRTVSTYEQYF

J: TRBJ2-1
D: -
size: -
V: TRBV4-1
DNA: TGCGCCAGCAGCCAACCCACATCCTCCGACAATGAGCAGTTCTTC
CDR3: CASSQPTSSDNEQFF

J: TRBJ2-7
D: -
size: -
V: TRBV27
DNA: TGTGCCAGCAGTTTACAACGGTCTATTAACGACGAGCAGTACTTC
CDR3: CASSLQRSINDEQYF

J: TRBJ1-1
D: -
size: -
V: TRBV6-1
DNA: TGTGCCAGCAGTGAACTCGGGAGGGGCCACACTGAAGCTTTCTTT
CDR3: CASSELGRGHTEAFF

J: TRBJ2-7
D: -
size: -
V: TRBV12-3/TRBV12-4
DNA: TGTGCCAGCAGTCTGGTTCAGGGATCCGAGCAGTACTTC
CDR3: CASSLVQGSEQYF

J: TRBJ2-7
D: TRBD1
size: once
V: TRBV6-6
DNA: TGTGCCAGCAGTAAACACACAGGGGTGGGCGAGCAGTACTTC
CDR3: CASSKHTGVGEQYF

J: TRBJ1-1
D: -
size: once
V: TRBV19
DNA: TGTGCCAGTAGTATAGACCCTTTATCGGCTTTCTTT
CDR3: CASSIDPLSAFF

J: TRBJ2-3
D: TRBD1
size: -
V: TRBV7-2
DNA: TGTGCCAGCAGCACAGGGGGCTTTGGAGATACGCAGTATTTT
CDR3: CASSTGGFGDTQYF

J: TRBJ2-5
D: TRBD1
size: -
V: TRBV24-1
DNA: TGTGCCACCAGTGAACCGACAGGGGTCCAAGAGACCCAGTACTTC
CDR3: CATSEPTGVQETQYF

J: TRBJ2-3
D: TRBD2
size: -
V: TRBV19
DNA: TGTGCCAGTTCTTACCGGGGTCCAGGGACTAGCGGGACGGGAGATACGCAGTATTTT
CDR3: CASSYRGPGTSGTGDTQYF

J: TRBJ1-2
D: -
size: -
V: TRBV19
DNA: TGTGCCAGTAGCTCCAACCGGGGTGGTGGAGGCTACACCTTC
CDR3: CASSSNRGGGGYTF

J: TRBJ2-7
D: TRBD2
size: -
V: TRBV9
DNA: TGTGCCAGCAGCAAGGCGGGAAGCGGGAGGGCTTTCAACGAGCAGTACTTC
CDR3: CASSKAGSGRAFNEQYF

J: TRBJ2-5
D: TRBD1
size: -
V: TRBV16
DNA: TGTGCCAGCAGCCGGACAGGGGTGGAAGAGACCCAGTACTTC
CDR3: CASSRTGVEETQYF

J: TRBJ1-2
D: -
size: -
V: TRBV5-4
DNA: TGTGCCAGCAGCGCGACAGATAACTATGGCTACACCTTC
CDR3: CASSATDNYGYTF